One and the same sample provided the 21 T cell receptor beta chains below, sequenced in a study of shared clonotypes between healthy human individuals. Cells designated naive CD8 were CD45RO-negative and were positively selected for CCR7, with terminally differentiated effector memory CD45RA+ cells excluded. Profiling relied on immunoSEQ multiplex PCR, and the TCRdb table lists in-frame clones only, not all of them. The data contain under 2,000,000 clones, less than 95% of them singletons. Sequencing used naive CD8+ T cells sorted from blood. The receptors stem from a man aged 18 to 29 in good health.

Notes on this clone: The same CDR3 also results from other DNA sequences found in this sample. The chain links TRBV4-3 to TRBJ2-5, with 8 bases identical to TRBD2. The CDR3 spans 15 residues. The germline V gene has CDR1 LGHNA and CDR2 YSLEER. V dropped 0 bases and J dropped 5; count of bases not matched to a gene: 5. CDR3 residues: CASSQDGLAGETQYF. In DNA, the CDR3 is TGCGCCAGCAGCCAAGATGGACTAGCAGGGGAGACCCAGTACTTC.

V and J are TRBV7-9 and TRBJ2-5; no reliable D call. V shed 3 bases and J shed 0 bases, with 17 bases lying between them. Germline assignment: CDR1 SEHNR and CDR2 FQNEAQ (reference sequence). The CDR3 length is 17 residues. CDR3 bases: TGTGCCAGCAGCTTTTCTCCTCTAACACTTGACCAAGAGACCCAGTACTTC. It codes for CASSFSPLTLDQETQYF.

In DNA, the CDR3 is TGTGCCAGCAGCCTGGACAGTCGCTACGAGCAGTACTTC. This sequence encodes CASSLDSRYEQYF. This chain uses TRBV5-6 with TRBJ2-7; maybe TRBD1 (6 bases). The CDR3 consists of 13 residues. In germline, CDR1 is SGHDT, CDR2 YYEEEE. The ends were cut back, 4 bases at V and 3 bases at J, with 11 bases in the middle.

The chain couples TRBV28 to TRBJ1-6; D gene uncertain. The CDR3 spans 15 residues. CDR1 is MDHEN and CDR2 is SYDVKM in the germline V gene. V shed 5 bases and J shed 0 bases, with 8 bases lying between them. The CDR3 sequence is CASSELSSYNSPLHF. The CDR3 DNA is TGTGCCAGCAGTGAACTGAGCTCCTATAATTCACCCCTCCACTTT.

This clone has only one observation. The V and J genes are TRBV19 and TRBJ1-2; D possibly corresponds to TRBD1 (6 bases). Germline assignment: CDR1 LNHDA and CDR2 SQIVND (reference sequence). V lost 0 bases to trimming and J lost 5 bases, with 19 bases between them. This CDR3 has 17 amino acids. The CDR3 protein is CASSIDYTGTTLYGYTF. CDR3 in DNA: TGTGCCAGTAGTATAGATTACACAGGGACAACGCTTTATGGCTACACCTTC.

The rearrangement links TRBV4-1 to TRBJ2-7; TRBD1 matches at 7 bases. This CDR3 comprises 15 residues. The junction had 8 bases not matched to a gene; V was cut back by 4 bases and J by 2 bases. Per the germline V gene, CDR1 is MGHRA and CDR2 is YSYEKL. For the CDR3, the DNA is TGCGCCAGCAGCCCCTTGACAGGGTCTCCCTACGAGCAGTACTTC. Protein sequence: CASSPLTGSPYEQYF.

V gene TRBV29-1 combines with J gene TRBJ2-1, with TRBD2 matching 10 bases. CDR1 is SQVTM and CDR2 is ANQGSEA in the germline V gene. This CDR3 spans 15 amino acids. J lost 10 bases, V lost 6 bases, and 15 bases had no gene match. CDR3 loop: CSVEPPSGSVEEQFF. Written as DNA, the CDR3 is TGCAGCGTCGAACCCCCTAGCGGGAGTGTTGAAGAGCAGTTCTTC.

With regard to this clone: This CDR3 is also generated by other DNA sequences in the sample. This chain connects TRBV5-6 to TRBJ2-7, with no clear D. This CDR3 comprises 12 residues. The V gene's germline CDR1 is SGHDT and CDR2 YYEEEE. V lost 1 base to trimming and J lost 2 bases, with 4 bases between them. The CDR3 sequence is CASSLLAYEQYF. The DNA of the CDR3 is TGTGCCAGCAGCTTGCTAGCCTACGAGCAGTACTTC.

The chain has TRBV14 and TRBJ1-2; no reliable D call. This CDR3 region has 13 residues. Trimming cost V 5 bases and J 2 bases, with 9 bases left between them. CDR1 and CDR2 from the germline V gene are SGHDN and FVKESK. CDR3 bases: TGTGCCAGCAGCGTCGGCATAAACTATGGCTACACCTTC. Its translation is CASSVGINYGYTF. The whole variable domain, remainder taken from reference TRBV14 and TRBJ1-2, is EAGVTQFPSHSVIEKGQTVTLRCDPISGHDNLYWYRRVMGKEIKFLLHFVKESKQDESGMPNNRFLAERTGGTYSTLKVQPAELEDSGVYFCASSVGINYGYTFGSGTRLTVV.

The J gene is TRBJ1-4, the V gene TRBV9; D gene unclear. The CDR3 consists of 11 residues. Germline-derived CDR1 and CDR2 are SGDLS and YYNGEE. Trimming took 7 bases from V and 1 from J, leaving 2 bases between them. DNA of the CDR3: TGTGCCAGCGGAACTAATGAAAAACTGTTTTTT. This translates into CASGTNEKLFF.

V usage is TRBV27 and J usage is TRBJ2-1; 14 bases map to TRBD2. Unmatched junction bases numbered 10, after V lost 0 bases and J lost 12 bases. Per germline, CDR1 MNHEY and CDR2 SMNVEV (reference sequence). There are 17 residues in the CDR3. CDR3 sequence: CASSLSVDQGLAGVQFF. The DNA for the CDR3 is TGTGCCAGCAGTTTATCCGTAGATCAGGGACTAGCGGGAGTGCAGTTCTTC.

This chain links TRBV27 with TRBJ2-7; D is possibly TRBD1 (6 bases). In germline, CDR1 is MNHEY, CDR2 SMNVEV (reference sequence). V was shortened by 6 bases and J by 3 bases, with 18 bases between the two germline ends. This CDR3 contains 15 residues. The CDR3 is CASRAAQGKDYEQYF. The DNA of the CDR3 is TGTGCCAGCAGGGCGGCCCAGGGGAAAGACTACGAGCAGTACTTC.

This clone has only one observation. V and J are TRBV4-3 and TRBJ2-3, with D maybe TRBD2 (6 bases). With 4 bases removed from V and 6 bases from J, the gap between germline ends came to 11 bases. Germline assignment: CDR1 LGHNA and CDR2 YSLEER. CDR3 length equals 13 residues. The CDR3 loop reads CASSPGGPDTQYF. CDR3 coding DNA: TGCGCCAGCAGCCCCGGAGGGCCGGATACGCAGTATTTT.

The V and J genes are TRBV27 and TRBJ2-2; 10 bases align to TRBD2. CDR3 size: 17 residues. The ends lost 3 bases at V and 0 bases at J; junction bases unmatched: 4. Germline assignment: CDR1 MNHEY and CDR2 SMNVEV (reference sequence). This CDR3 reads CASSFVLAGANTGELFF. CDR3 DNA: TGTGCCAGCAGTTTCGTCCTAGCGGGGGCGAACACCGGGGAGCTGTTTTTT.

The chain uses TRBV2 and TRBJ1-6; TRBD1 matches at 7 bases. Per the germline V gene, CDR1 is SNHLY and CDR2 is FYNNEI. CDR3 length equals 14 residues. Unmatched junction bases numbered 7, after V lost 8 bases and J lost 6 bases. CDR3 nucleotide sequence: TGTGCCAGCGGAAAGACAGGGAGTAATTCACCCCTCCACTTT. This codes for CASGKTGSNSPLHF.

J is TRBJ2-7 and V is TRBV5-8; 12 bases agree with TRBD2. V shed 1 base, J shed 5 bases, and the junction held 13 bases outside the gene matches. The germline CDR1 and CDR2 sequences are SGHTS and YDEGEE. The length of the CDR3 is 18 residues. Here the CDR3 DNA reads TGTGCCAGCAGCTTGAGTCAGCTAGCGGGAGGGCCGGTCAACGAGCAGTACTTC. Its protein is CASSLSQLAGGPVNEQYF.

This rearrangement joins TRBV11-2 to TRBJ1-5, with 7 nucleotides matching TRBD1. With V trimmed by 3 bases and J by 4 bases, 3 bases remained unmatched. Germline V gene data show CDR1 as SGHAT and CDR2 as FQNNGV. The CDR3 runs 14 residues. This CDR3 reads CASSLPGQNQPQHF. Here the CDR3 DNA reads TGTGCCAGCAGCTTGCCGGGACAGAATCAGCCCCAGCATTTT.

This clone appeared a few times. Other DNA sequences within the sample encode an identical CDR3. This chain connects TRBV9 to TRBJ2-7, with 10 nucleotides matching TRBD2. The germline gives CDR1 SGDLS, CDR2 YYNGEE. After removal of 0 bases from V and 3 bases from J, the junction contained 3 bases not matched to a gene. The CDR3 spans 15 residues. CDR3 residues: CASSVGASGSYEQYF. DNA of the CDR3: TGTGCCAGCAGCGTAGGGGCTAGCGGGAGCTACGAGCAGTACTTC.

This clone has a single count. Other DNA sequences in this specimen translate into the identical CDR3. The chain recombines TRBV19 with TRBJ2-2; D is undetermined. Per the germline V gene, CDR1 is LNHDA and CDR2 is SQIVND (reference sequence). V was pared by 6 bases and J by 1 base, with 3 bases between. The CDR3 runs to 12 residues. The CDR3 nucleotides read TGTGCCAGTAGGCTGAACACCGGGGAGCTGTTTTTT. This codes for CASRLNTGELFF. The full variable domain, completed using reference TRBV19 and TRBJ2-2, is DGGITQSPKYLFRKEGQNVTLSCEQNLNHDAMYWYRQDPGQGLRLIYYSQIVNDFQKGDIAEGYSVSREKKESFPLTVTSAQKNPTAFYLCASRLNTGELFFGEGSRLTVL.

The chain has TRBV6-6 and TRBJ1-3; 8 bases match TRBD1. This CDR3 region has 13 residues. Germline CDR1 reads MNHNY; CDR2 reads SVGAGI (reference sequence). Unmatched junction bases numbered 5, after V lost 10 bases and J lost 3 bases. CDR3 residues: CAITGGIGNTIYF. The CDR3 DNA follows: TGTGCCATTACAGGGGGAATTGGAAACACCATATATTTT.

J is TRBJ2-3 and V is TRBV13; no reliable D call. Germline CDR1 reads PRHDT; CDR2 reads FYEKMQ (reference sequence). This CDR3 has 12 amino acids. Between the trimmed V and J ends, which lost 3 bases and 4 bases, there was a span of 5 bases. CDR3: CASSFNPDTQYF. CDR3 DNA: TGTGCCAGCAGCTTTAATCCAGATACGCAGTATTTT.